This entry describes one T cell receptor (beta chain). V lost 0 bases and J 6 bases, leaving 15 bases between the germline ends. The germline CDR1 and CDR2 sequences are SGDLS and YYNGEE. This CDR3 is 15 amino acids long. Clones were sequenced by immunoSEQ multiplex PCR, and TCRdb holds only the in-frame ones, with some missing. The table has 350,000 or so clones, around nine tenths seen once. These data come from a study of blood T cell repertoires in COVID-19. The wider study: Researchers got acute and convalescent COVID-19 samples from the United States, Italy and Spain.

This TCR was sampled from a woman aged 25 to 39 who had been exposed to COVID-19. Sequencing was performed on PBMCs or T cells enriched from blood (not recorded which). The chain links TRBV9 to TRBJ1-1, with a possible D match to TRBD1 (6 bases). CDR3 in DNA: TGTGCCAGCAGCGTAGGGGGGACAACCCCGTCTGAAGCTTTCTTT. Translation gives CASSVGGTTPSEAFF. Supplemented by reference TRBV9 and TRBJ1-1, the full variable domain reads DSGVTQTPKHLITATGQRVTLRCSPRSGDLSVYWYQQSLDQGLQFLIQYYNGEERAKGNILERFSAQQFPDLHSELNLSSLELGDSALYFCASSVGGTTPSEAFFGQGTRLTVV.